The 16 T cell receptor beta chains listed next were all sequenced from one sample in a study of T cells in Graves' hyperthyroidism and ophthalmopathy (dated by TCRdb to the late 2010s). The method behind the library was multiplex PCR. Instrument on record: Illumina HiSeq 2000. TCR beta CDR3 regions were amplified from RNA transcripts. For the first round of RT-PCR on the TCR CDR3, the HTBI primer set was used together with the Qiagen OneStep RT-PCR kit. TCRdb reprocessed the public reads (quality trimming at Q25 with fastp, clone calling with MiXCR) and kept in-frame beta chains. Rows merge per CDR3 protein into single entries with the most common DNA and genes. The sample table contains 400,000 or so distinct CDR3 sequences; only one count was recorded for about 16% of them. About 21% of the sample lies in the top ten. The sequenced material came from blood. The receptors were gathered from a woman aged 55-69 years with Graves' ophthalmopathy.

This clonotype was seen repeatedly, ten times or more. The genes are TRBV7-8 and TRBJ2-3; D is perhaps TRBD2 (6 bases). The germline CDR1 and CDR2 sequences are SGHVS and FQNEAQ. This CDR3 is 18 amino acids long. Deletions cut 5 bases from V and 0 bases from J, with 21 bases between. The CDR3 spells CASSRRILNGRSTDTQYF. CDR3 bases: TGTGCCAGCAGCCGACGGATACTTAATGGGAGGAGCACAGATACGCAGTATTTT. Complete variable domain (other parts from reference TRBV7-8 and TRBJ2-3): GAGVSQSPRYKVAKRGQDVALRCDPISGHVSLFWYQQALGQGPEFLTYFQNEAQLDKSGLPSDRFFAERPEGSVSTLKIQRTQQEDSAVYLCASSRRILNGRSTDTQYFGPGTRLTVL.

This chain joins TRBV28 and TRBJ2-1, with D possibly TRBD2 on 5 matching bases. CDR1 and CDR2 from the germline V gene are MDHEN and SYDVKM. The CDR3 totals 14 residues. Trimming took 5 bases from V and 2 from J, leaving 10 bases between them. CDR3 region: CASSPLEAYNEQFF. The CDR3 DNA reads TGTGCCAGCAGTCCCCTGGAGGCCTACAATGAGCAGTTCTTC. Together with reference TRBV28 and TRBJ2-1, the CDR3 gives the full variable domain: DVKVTQSSRYLVKRTGEKVFLECVQDMDHENMFWYRQDPGLGLRLIYFSYDVKMKEKGDIPEGYSVSREKKERFSLILESASTNQTSMYLCASSPLEAYNEQFFGPGTRLTVL.

This clonotype was detected many times. V gene TRBV28 combines with J gene TRBJ1-4; D might be TRBD1 (5 bases). The V end was cut by 6 bases, the J end by 5 bases, with 10 bases between. The CDR3 loop spans 13 amino acids. Per germline, CDR1 MDHEN and CDR2 SYDVKM. The CDR3 is CASSQGRNEKLFF. The DNA of the CDR3 is TGTGCCAGCAGCCAGGGACGGAATGAAAAACTGTTTTTT.

Many counts were recorded for this clonotype. This chain joins TRBV28 and TRBJ2-1, with D possibly being TRBD1 or TRBD2 (6 bases each). This CDR3 region has 16 residues. Germline V CDR1 and CDR2: MDHEN, SYDVKM. Trimming pared 6 bases from V and 3 bases from J, leaving 18 bases between. The CDR3 loop reads CASSAIRGDGYNEQFF. The CDR3 nucleotides read TGTGCCAGCAGCGCCATAAGGGGGGACGGCTACAATGAGCAGTTCTTC.

This clonotype was recorded many times. In DNA form, the CDR3 reads TGTGCCAGCAGTATAAACAGGGGTAGGAGGAATGAGCAGTTCTTC. Translated, it gives CASSINRGRRNEQFF. The chain employs TRBV28 and TRBJ2-1; 7 nucleotides match TRBD1. The germline CDR1 and CDR2 sequences are MDHEN and SYDVKM. J lost 7 bases, V lost 5 bases, and 11 bases had no gene match. CDR3 length: 15 amino acids.

J is TRBJ2-7 and V is TRBV5-1; 9 bases line up with TRBD2. V trimming: 0 bases; J trimming: 0 bases; junction bases outside the gene matches: 4. The CDR3 extends over 16 amino acids. Looked up from germline, CDR1 is SGHRS and CDR2 is YFSETQ. The CDR3 DNA sequence: TGCGCCAGCAGCTTGGATAGCGGGAGTTTCTCCTACGAGCAGTACTTC. Encoded protein: CASSLDSGSFSYEQYF.

This clonotype showed up many times. The V call is TRBV7-8, the J call TRBJ2-7; 7 bases line up with TRBD1. J was trimmed by 3 bases and V by 5 bases; bases with no gene match: 10. The length of the CDR3 is 15 residues. Germline CDR1 reads SGHVS; CDR2 reads FQNEAQ. The DNA for the CDR3 is TGTGCCAGCAGCCGAAACAGGGCAGGGGGCTACGAGCAGTACTTC. This translates into CASSRNRAGGYEQYF.

The chain recombines TRBV7-8 with TRBJ1-1, with 9 bases aligning to TRBD1. Germline V gives CDR1 SGHVS, CDR2 FQNEAQ. CDR3 length: 16 residues. The junction had 12 bases not matched to a gene; V was cut back by 5 bases and J by 5 bases. CDR3 protein: CASSQPWTGAQTEAFF. In DNA, the CDR3 is TGTGCCAGCAGCCAACCGTGGACAGGGGCTCAAACTGAAGCTTTCTTT.

In this sample, this clonotype turned up many times. The rearrangement uses TRBV14 and TRBJ2-3; 10 bases are a match to TRBD2. Germline CDR1 and CDR2: SGHDN and FVKESK. Unmatched junction bases numbered 6, after V lost 5 bases and J lost 1 base. The CDR3 contains 16 residues. In DNA, the CDR3 is TGTGCCAGCAGCGCCCGAGCGGGAGGGGGCACAGATACGCAGTATTTT. It yields the protein CASSARAGGGTDTQYF.

This clonotype was found once. This chain links TRBV7-3 with TRBJ2-3, with 12 bases fitting TRBD2. CDR1 SGHTA and CDR2 FQGTGA come from the germline V gene. This CDR3 has 14 residues. The J segment lost 4 bases and the V segment lost 4 bases, leaving 0 bases of the junction unmatched. This CDR3 is CASSSSGRADTQYF. Written as DNA, the CDR3 is TGTGCCAGCAGCTCTAGCGGGAGGGCAGATACGCAGTATTTT.

The chain is built from TRBV11-2 and TRBJ1-3; D gene uncertain. This CDR3 has 15 amino acids. Trimming removed 3 bases at V and 4 bases at J, with 13 bases between. Germline V gene data show CDR1 as SGHAT and CDR2 as FQNNGV. The CDR3 reads CASSLREFFGNTIYF. For the CDR3, the DNA is TGTGCCAGCAGCTTGCGGGAGTTCTTCGGAAACACCATATATTTT. Full variable domain (outside the CDR3, taken from reference TRBV11-2 and TRBJ1-3): EAGVAQSPRYKIIEKRQSVAFWCNPISGHATLYWYQQILGQGPKLLIQFQNNGVVDDSQLPKDRFSAERLKGVDSTLKIQPAKLEDSAVYLCASSLREFFGNTIYFGEGSWLTVV.

This clonotype has ten or more counts. The V and J genes are TRBV28 and TRBJ2-3, with 11 bases lining up with TRBD1. Per the germline V gene, CDR1 is MDHEN and CDR2 is SYDVKM. The V segment lost 7 bases and the J segment 4 bases; nucleotides outside the gene matches: 10. The CDR3 consists of 16 residues. The CDR3 nucleotides are TGTGCCAGCACCCCGGGGACAGGGGGAATCGCAGATACGCAGTATTTT. This encodes CASTPGTGGIADTQYF.

This clonotype was recorded a few times. The chain employs TRBV20-1 and TRBJ2-1; 10 bases are shared with TRBD2. CDR1 DFQATT and CDR2 SNEGSKA come from the germline V gene (reference sequence). After removal of 3 bases from V and 8 bases from J, the junction contained 13 bases not matched to a gene. CDR3 length: 16 amino acids. CDR3 nucleotides: TGCAGTGCTAGCGGGGTGCTAGCGGGAGTGGGTCATGAGCAGTTCTTC. This encodes CSASGVLAGVGHEQFF.

This clonotype was counted many times. The chain carries TRBV2 and TRBJ2-5; 13 positions match TRBD2. Germline assignment: CDR1 SNHLY and CDR2 FYNNEI. Trimming at V came to 4 bases and at J to 2 bases, leaving 4 bases not matched to a gene. This CDR3 is 16 amino acids long. The CDR3 bases are TGTGCCAGCAGTGGGGGACTAGCGGGAAGTCAAGAGACCCAGTACTTC. Its protein is CASSGGLAGSQETQYF.

This sequence joins TRBV4-1 and TRBJ2-7; 11 nucleotides line up with TRBD2. CDR1 is MGHRA and CDR2 is YSYEKL in the germline V gene. The CDR3 consists of 17 residues. V was clipped by 0 bases and J by 2 bases; unmatched bases: 6. The CDR3 sequence is CASSQEPGTSGTYEQYF. CDR3 DNA: TGCGCCAGCAGCCAAGAACCTGGGACTAGCGGAACCTACGAGCAGTACTTC.

The chain is built from TRBV29-1 and TRBJ1-5; 7 positions match TRBD1. V shed 4 bases and J 7 bases; nucleotides not matched to a gene: 7. The CDR3 consists of 13 residues. Germline V gene data show CDR1 as SQVTM and CDR2 as ANQGSEA. The CDR3 protein is CSVVTGPGQPQHF. The CDR3 bases are TGCAGCGTTGTGACAGGGCCTGGCCAGCCCCAGCATTTT.